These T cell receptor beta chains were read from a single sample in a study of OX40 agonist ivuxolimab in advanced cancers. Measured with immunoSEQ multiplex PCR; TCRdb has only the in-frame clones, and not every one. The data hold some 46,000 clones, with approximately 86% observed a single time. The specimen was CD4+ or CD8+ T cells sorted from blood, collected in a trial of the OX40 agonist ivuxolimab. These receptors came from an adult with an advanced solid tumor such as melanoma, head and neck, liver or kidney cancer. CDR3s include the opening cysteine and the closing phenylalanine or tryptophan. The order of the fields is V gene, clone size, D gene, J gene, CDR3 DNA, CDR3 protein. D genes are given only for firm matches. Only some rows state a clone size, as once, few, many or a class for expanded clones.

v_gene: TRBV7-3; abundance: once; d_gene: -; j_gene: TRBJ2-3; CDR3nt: TGTGCCAGCAGCCCCTTTATCGGACAACTAGCAGCAACGCAGTATTTT; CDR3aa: CASSPFIGQLAATQYF
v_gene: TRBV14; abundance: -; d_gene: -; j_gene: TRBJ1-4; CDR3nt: TGTGCCAGCAGCCCCGGACTTGAAAAACTGTTTTTT; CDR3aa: CASSPGLEKLFF
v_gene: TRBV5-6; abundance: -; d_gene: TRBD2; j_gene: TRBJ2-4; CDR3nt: TGTGCCAGCAGCTTGATAGCGGGGGGAAACATTCAGTACTTC; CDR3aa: CASSLIAGGNIQYF
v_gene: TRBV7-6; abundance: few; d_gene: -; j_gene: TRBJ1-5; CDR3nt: TGTGCCAGCAGCTCCTCCCCAAATCAGCCCCAGCATTTT; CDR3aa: CASSSSPNQPQHF
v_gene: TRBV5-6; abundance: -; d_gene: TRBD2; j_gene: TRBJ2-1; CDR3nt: TGTGCCAGCAGCTCGCTGACTAGCGGAGGCCACAATGAGCAGTTCTTC; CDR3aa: CASSSLTSGGHNEQFF
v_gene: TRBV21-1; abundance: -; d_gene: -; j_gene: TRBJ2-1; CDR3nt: TGTGCCAGCAGCAAAGTTGCGTTCTTC; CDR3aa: CASSKVAFF
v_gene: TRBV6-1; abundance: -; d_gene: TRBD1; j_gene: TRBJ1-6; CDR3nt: TGTGCCAGCAGTGAAGGGACAGGCCTCTATTCACCCCTCCACTTT; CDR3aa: CASSEGTGLYSPLHF
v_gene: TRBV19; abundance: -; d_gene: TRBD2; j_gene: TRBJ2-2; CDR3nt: TGTGCCAGTAGTTCCCCGGGACTAGCGCGACACACCGGGGAGCTGTTTTTT; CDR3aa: CASSSPGLARHTGELFF
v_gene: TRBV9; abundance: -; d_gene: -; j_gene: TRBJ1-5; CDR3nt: TGTGCCAGCAGCGTAGAGGGATTTACTGGCCAGCCCCAGCATTTT; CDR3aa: CASSVEGFTGQPQHF
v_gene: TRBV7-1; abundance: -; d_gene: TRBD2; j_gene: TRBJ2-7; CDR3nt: TGTGCCAGCAGCTTAGCGGGACCGAGGACCCCGAACGAGCAGTACTTC; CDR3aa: CASSLAGPRTPNEQYF
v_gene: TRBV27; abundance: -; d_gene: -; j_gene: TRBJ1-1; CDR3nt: TGTGCCAGCAGGTCGACAGTGGGGGCGACGGCTTTCTTT; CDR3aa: CASRSTVGATAFF
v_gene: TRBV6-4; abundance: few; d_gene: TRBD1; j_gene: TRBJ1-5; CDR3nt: TGTGCCAGCAGCGAGACAGGGGGGAGTCAGCCCCAGCATTTT; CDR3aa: CASSETGGSQPQHF
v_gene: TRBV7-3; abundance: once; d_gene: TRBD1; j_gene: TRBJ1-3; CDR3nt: TGTGCCAGCAGCGTTGACAGGGGAAGTGCTGGAAACACCATATATTTT; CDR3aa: CASSVDRGSAGNTIYF
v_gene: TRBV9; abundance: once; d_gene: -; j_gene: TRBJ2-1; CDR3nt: TGTGCCAGCAGCGTAGCGCCGGGCTCCTACAATGAGCAGTTCTTC; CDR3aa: CASSVAPGSYNEQFF